What follows are 15 T cell receptor beta chains derived from one specimen sequenced in a study of blood T cell repertoires in COVID-19. TCRdb's copy holds only in-frame clones and misses some; the assay was immunoSEQ multiplex PCR. The sample lists 90,000 to 120,000 clones; about 80% were seen once. The source material was peripheral blood. The source is a man aged 70-80 years with acute or convalescent COVID-19.

The chain carries TRBV29-1 and TRBJ1-1, with a weak D call TRBD1 (5 bases). The CDR3 contains 13 residues. The germline gives CDR1 SQVTM, CDR2 ANQGSEA. V was clipped by 2 bases and J by 4 bases, with 11 bases between them. CDR3 in amino acids: CSVEIRGGTEAFF. The CDR3 nucleotides read TGCAGCGTTGAAATCCGGGGGGGCACTGAAGCTTTCTTT.

V is TRBV7-9 and J is TRBJ1-2; D unresolved. Germline CDR1 reads SEHNR; CDR2 reads FQNEAQ (reference sequence). There are 14 residues in the CDR3. Trimming cost V 1 base and J 4 bases, with 10 bases left between them. The CDR3 protein is CASSLVAGIYGYTF. CDR3 sequence (DNA): TGTGCCAGCAGCTTAGTTGCGGGGATCTATGGCTACACCTTC.

V usage is TRBV12-5 and J usage is TRBJ2-2; 8 bases are a match to TRBD2. V shed 3 bases and J 4 bases; nucleotides not matched to a gene: 4. CDR3 size: 15 residues. The V gene's germline CDR1 is LGHNT and CDR2 FRNRAP. The CDR3: CASGFWREATGELFF. CDR3 in DNA: TGTGCTAGTGGTTTCTGGCGGGAGGCCACCGGGGAGCTGTTTTTT.

V usage is TRBV19 and J usage is TRBJ2-5, with TRBD2 identical over 7 bases. The CDR3 consists of 16 residues. V shed 3 bases and J 1 base; nucleotides not matched to a gene: 8. Germline V gene data show CDR1 as LNHDA and CDR2 as SQIVND (reference sequence). The CDR3 region is CASSIWSGGIQETQYF. The CDR3 nucleotides are TGTGCCAGTAGTATTTGGTCGGGGGGAATCCAAGAGACCCAGTACTTC.

V and J are TRBV6-5 and TRBJ1-1; TRBD1 aligns across 7 bases. CDR1 is MNHEY, CDR2 SVGAGI, per germline. This CDR3 is 15 amino acids long. V lost 6 bases and J lost 0; bases outside the gene matches: 7. The CDR3 DNA is TGTGCCAGCAGCCCCTGGGACAGAGTGAACACTGAAGCTTTCTTT. It yields the protein CASSPWDRVNTEAFF.

J is TRBJ2-1 and V is TRBV5-1; D possibly corresponds to TRBD1 (6 bases). Trimming cost V 4 bases and J 6 bases, with 17 bases left between them. CDR1 and CDR2 (germline): SGHRS, YFSETQ. The CDR3 covers 15 residues. The CDR3 DNA reads TGCGCCAGCAGCCTGAGGGGGACCTTACTCAATGAGCAGTTCTTC. This encodes CASSLRGTLLNEQFF.

This clone was counted between two and nine times. This chain uses TRBV7-3 with TRBJ1-1; 8 bases agree with TRBD1. This CDR3 contains 17 residues. Germline lookup yields CDR1 SGHTA and CDR2 FQGTGA. Trimming cost V 0 bases and J 4 bases; bases outside gene matches: 10. For the CDR3, the DNA is TGTGCCAGCAGCTTAACCCCCTTCCCAGGGGGCGTCACTGAAGCTTTCTTT. This translates into CASSLTPFPGGVTEAFF. Combining the CDR3 with reference TRBV7-3 and TRBJ1-1 gives the whole variable domain GAGVSQTPSNKVTEKGKYVELRCDPISGHTALYWYRQSLGQGPEFLIYFQGTGAADDSGLPNDRFFAVRPEGSVSTLKIQRTERGDSAVYLCASSLTPFPGGVTEAFFGQGTRLTVV.

J is TRBJ2-3 and V is TRBV4-1, with a tentative D call TRBD1 (5 bases). Germline lookup yields CDR1 MGHRA and CDR2 YSYEKL. This CDR3 has 15 amino acids. Trimming took 0 bases from V and 5 from J, leaving 12 bases between them. The DNA of the CDR3 is TGCGCCAGCAGCCAAGACCCCAGGGCCGGAGATACGCAGTATTTT. Protein sequence: CASSQDPRAGDTQYF.

The V call is TRBV4-2, the J call TRBJ2-3; 7 bases map to TRBD2. The CDR3 loop spans 17 amino acids. The J segment lost 2 bases and the V segment lost 0 bases, leaving 8 bases of the junction unmatched. Looked up from germline, CDR1 is LGHNA and CDR2 is YNFKEQ. CDR3 bases: TGTGCCAGCAGCCAAGAACGGGCTAGCGGTAACACAGATACGCAGTATTTT. It translates to CASSQERASGNTDTQYF.

This clone was counted only a few times. The chain recombines TRBV7-9 with TRBJ1-2, with D unresolved. The CDR3 has 14 residues. Germline V gene sequence: CDR1 SEHNR, CDR2 FQNEAQ (reference sequence). V lost 5 bases, J lost 5 bases, and 15 bases lay in between. CDR3 sequence: CASSADSGAYGYTF. As DNA, the CDR3 is TGTGCCAGCAGCGCGGACTCCGGAGCGTATGGCTACACCTTC.

J is TRBJ1-2 and V is TRBV18; 7 nucleotides align to TRBD1. From germline, CDR1 is KGHSH and CDR2 LQKENI. The CDR3 is 14 amino acids. V was pared by 2 bases and J by 6 bases, with 6 bases of the junction left unmatched. This CDR3 reads CASSPGAGGDGYTF. The CDR3, as DNA: TGTGCCAGCTCACCAGGGGCAGGGGGAGATGGCTACACCTTC.

V and J are TRBV24-1 and TRBJ2-1; TRBD1 might be the D (5 bases). Germline V gives CDR1 KGHDR, CDR2 SFDVKD. The CDR3 runs to 11 residues. V lost 10 bases, J lost 5 bases, and 8 bases lay in between. The CDR3 sequence is CATRQNNEQFF. CDR3 sequence (DNA): TGTGCCACTAGACAGAACAATGAGCAGTTCTTC.

DNA for the CDR3: TGTGCCAGCAGCTTGACAGGGACTGGTGAAAAACTGTTTTTT. Its protein is CASSLTGTGEKLFF. The chain links TRBV7-8 to TRBJ1-4; 7 bases match TRBD1. This CDR3 region has 14 residues. The junction had 5 bases not matched to a gene; V was cut back by 3 bases and J by 7 bases. The germline V gene has CDR1 SGHVS and CDR2 FQNEAQ.

The chain links TRBV15 to TRBJ2-1, with 7 bases matching TRBD2. Germline V gives CDR1 LNHNV, CDR2 YYDKDF (reference sequence). The CDR3 contains 15 residues. V gave up 2 bases and J gave up 7 bases; unmatched junction bases: 8. DNA of the CDR3: TGTGCCACCAGCAGAATTCCGGGACTACCTAATGAGCAGTTCTTC. This translates into CATSRIPGLPNEQFF.

The chain combines TRBV7-8 with TRBJ1-4; TRBD1 aligns across 9 bases. Trimming at V came to 1 base and at J to 7 bases, leaving 1 base not matched to a gene. This CDR3 spans 14 amino acids. Per germline, CDR1 SGHVS and CDR2 FQNEAQ. DNA of the CDR3: TGTGCCAGCAGCTTAGGACAGGGGGGTGAAAAACTGTTTTTT. Translated: CASSLGQGGEKLFF.